By sample fraction, the clone carrying this T cell receptor beta chain is medium-sized. CDR3 size: 13 residues. TCRdb re-analysed the reads in MiXCR, keeping a single row per CDR3 protein. The data hold over 4,000 distinct CDR3 sequences, with 9.5% observed a single time. V usage is TRBV21-1 and J usage is TRBJ2-7; TRBD1 was called by the table and not checked on the DNA. TRBV21-1 is listed as a pseudogene. This TCR derives from a human donor with rheumatoid arthritis. The sequenced sample consisted of CD4+ T cells from peripheral blood. CDR3 amino acids: CASKRRGAYEQYF. Written as DNA, the CDR3 is TGTGCCAGCAAGAGGCGGGGGGCCTACGAGCAGTACTTC.